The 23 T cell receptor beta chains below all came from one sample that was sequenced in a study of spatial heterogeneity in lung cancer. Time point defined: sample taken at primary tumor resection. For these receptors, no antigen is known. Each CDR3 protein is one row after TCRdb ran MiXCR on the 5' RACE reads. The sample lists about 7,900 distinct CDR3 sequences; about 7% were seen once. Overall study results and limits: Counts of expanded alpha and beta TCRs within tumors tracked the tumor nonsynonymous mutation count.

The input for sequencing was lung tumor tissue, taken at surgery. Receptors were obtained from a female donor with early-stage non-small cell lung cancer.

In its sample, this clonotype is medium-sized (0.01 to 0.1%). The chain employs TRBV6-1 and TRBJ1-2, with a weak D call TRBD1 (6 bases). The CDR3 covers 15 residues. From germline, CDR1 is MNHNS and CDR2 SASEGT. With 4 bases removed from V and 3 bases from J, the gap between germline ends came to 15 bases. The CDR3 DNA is TGTGCCAGCAGTGTTTTGCAGGGGCGCGACTATGGCTACACCTTC. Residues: CASSVLQGRDYGYTF.

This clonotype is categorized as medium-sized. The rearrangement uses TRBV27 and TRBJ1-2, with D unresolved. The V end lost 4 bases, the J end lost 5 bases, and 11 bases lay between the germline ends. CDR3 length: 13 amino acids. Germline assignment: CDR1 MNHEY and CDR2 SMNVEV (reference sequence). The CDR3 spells CASSSPSGYGYTF. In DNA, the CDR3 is TGTGCCAGCAGTTCACCCAGTGGGTATGGCTACACCTTC.

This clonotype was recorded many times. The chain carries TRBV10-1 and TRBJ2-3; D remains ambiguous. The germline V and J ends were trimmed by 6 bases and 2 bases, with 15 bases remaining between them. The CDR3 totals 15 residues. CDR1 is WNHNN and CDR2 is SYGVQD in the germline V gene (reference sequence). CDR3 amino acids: CASSPSPSPTDTQYF. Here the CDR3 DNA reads TGCGCCAGCAGCCCGAGCCCCTCGCCCACAGATACGCAGTATTTT.

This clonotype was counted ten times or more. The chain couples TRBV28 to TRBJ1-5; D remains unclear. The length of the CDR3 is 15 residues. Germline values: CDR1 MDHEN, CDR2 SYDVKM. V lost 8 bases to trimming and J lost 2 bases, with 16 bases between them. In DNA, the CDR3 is TGTGCCAGCTCCCGAAGGTGGGGAGGCAATCAGCCCCAGCATTTT. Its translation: CASSRRWGGNQPQHF.

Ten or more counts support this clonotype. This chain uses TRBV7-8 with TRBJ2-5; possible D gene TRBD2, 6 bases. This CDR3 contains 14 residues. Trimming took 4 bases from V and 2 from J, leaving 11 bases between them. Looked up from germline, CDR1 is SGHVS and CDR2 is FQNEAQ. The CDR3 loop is CASSSRDSQETQYF. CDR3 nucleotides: TGTGCCAGCAGCTCCCGGGACTCACAAGAGACCCAGTACTTC.

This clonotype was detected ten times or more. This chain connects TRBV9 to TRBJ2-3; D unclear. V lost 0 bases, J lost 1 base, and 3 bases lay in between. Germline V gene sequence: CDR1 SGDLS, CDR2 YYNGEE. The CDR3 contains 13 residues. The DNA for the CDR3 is TGTGCCAGCAGCGTAGCCGGCACAGATACGCAGTATTTT. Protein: CASSVAGTDTQYF.

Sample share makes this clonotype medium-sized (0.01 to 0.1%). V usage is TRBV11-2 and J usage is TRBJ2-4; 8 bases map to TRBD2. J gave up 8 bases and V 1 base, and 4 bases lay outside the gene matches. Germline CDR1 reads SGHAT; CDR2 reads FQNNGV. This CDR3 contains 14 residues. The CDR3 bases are TGTGCCAGCAGCTTAGTAGCGGGATCGGACATTCAGTACTTC. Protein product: CASSLVAGSDIQYF.

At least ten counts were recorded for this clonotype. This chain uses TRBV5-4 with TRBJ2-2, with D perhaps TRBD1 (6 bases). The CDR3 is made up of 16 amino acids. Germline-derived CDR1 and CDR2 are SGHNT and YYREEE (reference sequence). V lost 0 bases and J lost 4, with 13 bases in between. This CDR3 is CASSLAAGAVTGELFF. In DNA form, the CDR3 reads TGTGCCAGCAGCTTGGCGGCAGGGGCGGTCACCGGGGAGCTGTTTTTT.

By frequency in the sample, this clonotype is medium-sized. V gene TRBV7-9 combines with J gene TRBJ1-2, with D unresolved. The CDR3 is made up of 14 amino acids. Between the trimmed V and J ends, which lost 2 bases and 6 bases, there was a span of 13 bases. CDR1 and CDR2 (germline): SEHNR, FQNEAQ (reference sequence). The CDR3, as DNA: TGTGCCAGCAGCTTAATTCTGGGTCTGAATGGCTACACCTTC. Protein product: CASSLILGLNGYTF.

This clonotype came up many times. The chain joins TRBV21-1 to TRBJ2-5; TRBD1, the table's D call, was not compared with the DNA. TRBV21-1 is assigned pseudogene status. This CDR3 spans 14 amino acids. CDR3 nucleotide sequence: TGTGCCAGCATCATGGGCAGGGGAGAAGGGGCCCAGTACTTC. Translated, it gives CASIMGRGEGAQYF.

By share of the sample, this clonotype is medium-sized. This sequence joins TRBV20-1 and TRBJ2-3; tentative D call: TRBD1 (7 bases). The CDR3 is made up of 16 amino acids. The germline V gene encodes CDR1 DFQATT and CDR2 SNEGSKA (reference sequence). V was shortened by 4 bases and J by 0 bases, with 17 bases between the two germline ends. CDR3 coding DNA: TGCAGTGCTACTGGACTGACAGGGACTAGCACAGATACGCAGTATTTT. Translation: CSATGLTGTSTDTQYF.

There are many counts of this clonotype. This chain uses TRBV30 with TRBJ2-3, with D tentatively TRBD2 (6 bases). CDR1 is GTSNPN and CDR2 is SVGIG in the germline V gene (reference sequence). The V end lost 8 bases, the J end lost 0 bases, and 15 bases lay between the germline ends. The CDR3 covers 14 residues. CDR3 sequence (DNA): TGTGCCCGTGACGGCGGGACTAGCACAGATACGCAGTATTTT. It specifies CARDGGTSTDTQYF.

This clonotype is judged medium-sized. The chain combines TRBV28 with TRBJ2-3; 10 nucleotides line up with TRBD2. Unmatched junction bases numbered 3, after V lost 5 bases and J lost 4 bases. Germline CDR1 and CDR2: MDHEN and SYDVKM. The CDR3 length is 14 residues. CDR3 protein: CASSLAGAPDTQYF. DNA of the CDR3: TGTGCCAGCAGTCTAGCGGGAGCGCCAGATACGCAGTATTTT.

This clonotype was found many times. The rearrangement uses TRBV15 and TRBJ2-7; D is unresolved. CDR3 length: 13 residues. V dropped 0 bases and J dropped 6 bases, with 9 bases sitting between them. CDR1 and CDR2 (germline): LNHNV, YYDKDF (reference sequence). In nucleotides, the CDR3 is TGTGCCACCAGCAGAGATAGTCAAACCGAGCAGTACTTC. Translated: CATSRDSQTEQYF.

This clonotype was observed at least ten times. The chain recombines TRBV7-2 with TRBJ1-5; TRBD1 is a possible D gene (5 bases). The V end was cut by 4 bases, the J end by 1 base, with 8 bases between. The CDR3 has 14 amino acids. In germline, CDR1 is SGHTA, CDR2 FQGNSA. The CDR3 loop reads CASSSQGSNQPQHF. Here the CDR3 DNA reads TGTGCCAGCAGCTCTCAGGGAAGCAATCAGCCCCAGCATTTT. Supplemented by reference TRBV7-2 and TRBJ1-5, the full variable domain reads GAGVSQSPSNKVTEKGKDVELRCDPISGHTALYWYRQSLGQGLEFLIYFQGNSAPDKSGLPSDRFSAERTGGSVSTLTIQRTQQEDSAVYLCASSSQGSNQPQHFGDGTRLSIL.

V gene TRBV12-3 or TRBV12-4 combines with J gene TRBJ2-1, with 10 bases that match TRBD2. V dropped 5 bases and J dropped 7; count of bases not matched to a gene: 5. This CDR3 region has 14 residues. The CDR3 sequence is CASSPTSGKNEQFF. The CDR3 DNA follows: TGTGCCAGCAGTCCCACTAGCGGGAAAAATGAGCAGTTCTTC.

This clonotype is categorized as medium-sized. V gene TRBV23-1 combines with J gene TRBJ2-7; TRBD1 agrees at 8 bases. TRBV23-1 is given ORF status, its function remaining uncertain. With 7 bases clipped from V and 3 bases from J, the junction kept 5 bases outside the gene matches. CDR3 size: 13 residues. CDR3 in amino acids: CASTQGQVYEQYF. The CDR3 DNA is TGCGCCAGCACTCAGGGACAGGTCTACGAGCAGTACTTC.

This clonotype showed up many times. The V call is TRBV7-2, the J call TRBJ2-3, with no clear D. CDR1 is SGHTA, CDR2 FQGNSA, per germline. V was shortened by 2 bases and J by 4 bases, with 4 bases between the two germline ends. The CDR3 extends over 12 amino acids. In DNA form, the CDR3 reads TGTGCCAGCAGCTTATCCCCAGATACGCAGTATTTT. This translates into CASSLSPDTQYF.

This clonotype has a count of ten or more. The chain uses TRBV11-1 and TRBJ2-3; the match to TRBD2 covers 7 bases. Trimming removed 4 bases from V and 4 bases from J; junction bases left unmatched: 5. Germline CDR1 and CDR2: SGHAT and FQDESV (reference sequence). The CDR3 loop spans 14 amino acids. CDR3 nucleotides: TGTGCCAGCAGCTCTCATGGGGGGGCAGATACGCAGTATTTT. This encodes CASSSHGGADTQYF.

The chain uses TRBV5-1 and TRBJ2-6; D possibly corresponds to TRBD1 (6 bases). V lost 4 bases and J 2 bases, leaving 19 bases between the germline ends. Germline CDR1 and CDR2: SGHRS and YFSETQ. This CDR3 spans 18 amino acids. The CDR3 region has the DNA TGCGCCAGCAGCGCGAGTGGCCAGGGGTCTACTGGGGCCAACGTCCTGACTTTC. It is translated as CASSASGQGSTGANVLTF.

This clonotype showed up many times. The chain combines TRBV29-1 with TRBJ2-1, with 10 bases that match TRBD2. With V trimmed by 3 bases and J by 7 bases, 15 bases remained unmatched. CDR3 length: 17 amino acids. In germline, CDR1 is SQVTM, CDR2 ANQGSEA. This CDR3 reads CSVDAEGASGRWNEQFF. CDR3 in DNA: TGCAGCGTTGACGCGGAAGGGGCTAGCGGGAGATGGAATGAGCAGTTCTTC.

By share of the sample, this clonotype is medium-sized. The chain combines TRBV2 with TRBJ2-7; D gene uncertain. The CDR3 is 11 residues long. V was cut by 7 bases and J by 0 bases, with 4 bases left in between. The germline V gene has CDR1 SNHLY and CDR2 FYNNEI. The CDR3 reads CASKVSYEQYF. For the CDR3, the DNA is TGTGCCAGCAAGGTCTCCTACGAGCAGTACTTC.

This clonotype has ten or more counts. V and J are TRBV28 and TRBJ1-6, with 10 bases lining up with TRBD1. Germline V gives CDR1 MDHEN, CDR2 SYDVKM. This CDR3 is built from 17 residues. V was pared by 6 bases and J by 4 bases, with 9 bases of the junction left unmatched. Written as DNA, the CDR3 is TGTGCCAGCAGCACAAGGGCGGGACAGGGGTATAATTCACCCCTCCACTTT. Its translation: CASSTRAGQGYNSPLHF.